What follows are 10 T cell receptor beta chains derived from one specimen sequenced in a study of cytomegalovirus exposure and HLA in healthy donors. The PCR employed 60 Vbeta primers together with 13 Jbeta primers. Data came from immunoSEQ multiplex PCR; TCRdb stores just in-frame clones and leaves some out. The sample has some 180,000 clones; around 76% are singletons. Material for sequencing was PBMCs. These receptors were collected from a woman in her thirties in good health and CMV-seropositive.

V usage is TRBV2 and J usage is TRBJ1-5; D is unresolved. V lost 8 bases and J 0 bases, leaving 14 bases between the germline ends. Germline values: CDR1 SNHLY, CDR2 FYNNEI. The CDR3 consists of 15 residues. The CDR3 is CASGGETYSNQPQHF. The CDR3 region has the DNA TGTGCCAGCGGCGGGGAAACTTATAGCAATCAGCCCCAGCATTTT.

The rearrangement links TRBV7-9 to TRBJ1-2; unclear D gene. Germline CDR1 is SEHNR and CDR2 is FQNEAQ (reference sequence). The ends were cut back, 3 bases at V and 4 bases at J, with 9 bases in the middle. The CDR3 consists of 13 residues. The CDR3 DNA is TGTGCCAGCAGCTTTGAGGAGGCCTATGGCTACACCTTC. Translating gives CASSFEEAYGYTF.

A single count supports this clone. J is TRBJ2-7 and V is TRBV18; 8 positions match TRBD1. The trim removed 0 bases at V and 3 bases at J, leaving 22 bases unmatched. Germline CDR1 is KGHSH and CDR2 is LQKENI. The CDR3 sequence is 21 residues long. CDR3 protein: CASSPPVGIHSGGQVGYEQYF. CDR3 sequence (DNA): TGTGCCAGCTCACCACCCGTGGGGATTCATTCAGGGGGACAGGTGGGCTACGAGCAGTACTTC.

This clone was seen a handful of times. DNA of the CDR3: TGCGCCAGCAGCCGTATAGCGGGACAGGGGGCTTACGAGCAGTACTTC. Translation: CASSRIAGQGAYEQYF. The V gene is TRBV4-1, the J gene TRBJ2-7, with TRBD1 matching over 12 bases. V gave up 4 bases and J gave up 4 bases; unmatched junction bases: 8. The CDR3 loop spans 16 amino acids. Looked up from germline, CDR1 is MGHRA and CDR2 is YSYEKL.

This clone was seen many times. The chain recombines TRBV11-3 with TRBJ2-7; maybe TRBD1 (5 bases). The CDR3 runs to 13 residues. V was cut by 5 bases and J by 5 bases, with 13 bases left in between. Germline V gene data show CDR1 as SGHNT and CDR2 as YENEEA. CDR3 DNA sequence: TGTGCCAGCAGCCCCGCTGGGGCCAACGAGCAGTACTTC. Amino acids: CASSPAGANEQYF. Full variable domain (outside the CDR3, taken from reference TRBV11-3 and TRBJ2-7): EAGVVQSPRYKIIEKKQPVAFWCNPISGHNTLYWYLQNLGQGPELLIRYENEEAVDDSQLPKDRFSAERLKGVDSTLKIQPAELGDSAVYLCASSPAGANEQYFGPGTRLTVT.

The chain has TRBV10-2 and TRBJ2-1, with 9 bases matching TRBD2. Germline values: CDR1 WSHSY, CDR2 SAAADI. The trim removed 6 bases at V and 3 bases at J, leaving 9 bases unmatched. The CDR3 totals 16 residues. The CDR3 region is CASRLILAGDYNEQFF. CDR3 bases: TGCGCCAGCAGGTTAATCTTAGCGGGGGACTACAATGAGCAGTTCTTC.

The genes are TRBV7-2 and TRBJ1-2; D gene unclear. V gave up 3 bases and J gave up 5 bases, with 13 bases separating them. Germline CDR1 reads SGHTA; CDR2 reads FQGNSA. The CDR3 is made up of 14 amino acids. This CDR3 is CASSFERTSYGYTF. The CDR3 region has the DNA TGTGCCAGCAGCTTTGAGCGCACCTCTTATGGCTACACCTTC.

This sequence joins TRBV5-6 and TRBJ1-2; possibly TRBD1 for D (5 bases). V was cut by 4 bases and J by 4 bases, with 14 bases left in between. CDR1 is SGHDT and CDR2 is YYEEEE in the germline V gene. This CDR3 has 14 amino acids. The CDR3 nucleotides read TGTGCCAGCAGCGACGTAGGGGTCTTCTATGGCTACACCTTC. Residues: CASSDVGVFYGYTF.

This clone occurred a few times. The chain links TRBV28 to TRBJ1-4; D might be TRBD1 (5 bases). Germline CDR1 is MDHEN and CDR2 is SYDVKM. This CDR3 comprises 15 residues. Deletions cut 5 bases from V and 7 bases from J, with 17 bases between. CDR3 nucleotides: TGTGCCAGCAGTGATGGTGGACAAGAACGTGAAAAACTGTTTTTT. Residues: CASSDGGQEREKLFF.

The chain carries TRBV19 and TRBJ1-2, with D perhaps matching TRBD1 (6 bases). V gave up 7 bases and J gave up 4 bases, with 13 bases separating them. Germline V gene data show CDR1 as LNHDA and CDR2 as SQIVND (reference sequence). CDR3 size: 13 residues. For the CDR3, the DNA is TGTGCCAGTACCCAAGACAGGATCTATGGCTACACCTTC. Encoded protein: CASTQDRIYGYTF.